This TCR beta chain was retrieved from a study of CD8+ T cells in alopecia areata. Regarding treatment: oral pan-JAK inhibitor, 5-10 mg twice daily. Researchers gathered lesional scalp punch biopsies and peripheral blood from patients with alopecia areata. The V and J ends lost 3 bases and 5 bases respectively, with 16 bases between them. CDR1 is LNHNV, CDR2 YYDKDF, per germline (reference sequence). The CDR3 spans 15 residues. cDNA reverse transcribed from extracted RNA served as the sequencing template. Measured with immunoSEQ multiplex PCR; TCRdb has only the in-frame clones, and not every one. The repertoire includes under 350,000 clones, 55% to 70% of them detected once, and under 2% sits in the top ten.

This chain uses TRBV15 with TRBJ2-5; D perhaps matches TRBD2 (7 bases). This receptor was obtained from a human donor with alopecia areata. The input for sequencing was CD4+ T cells sorted from blood, taken at week 24, from a patient treated with tofacitinib. The CDR3 DNA sequence: TGTGCCACCAGCAGGGACCCGGGGGGCGGGGAGACCCAGTACTTC. Protein product: CATSRDPGGGETQYF. The entire variable domain, with the rest obtained from reference TRBV15 and TRBJ2-5, is as follows: DAMVIQNPRYQVTQFGKPVTLSCSQTLNHNVMYWYQQKSSQAPKLLFHYYDKDFNNEADTPDNFQSRRPNTSFCFLDIRSPGLGDTAMYLCATSRDPGGGETQYFGPGTRLLVL.